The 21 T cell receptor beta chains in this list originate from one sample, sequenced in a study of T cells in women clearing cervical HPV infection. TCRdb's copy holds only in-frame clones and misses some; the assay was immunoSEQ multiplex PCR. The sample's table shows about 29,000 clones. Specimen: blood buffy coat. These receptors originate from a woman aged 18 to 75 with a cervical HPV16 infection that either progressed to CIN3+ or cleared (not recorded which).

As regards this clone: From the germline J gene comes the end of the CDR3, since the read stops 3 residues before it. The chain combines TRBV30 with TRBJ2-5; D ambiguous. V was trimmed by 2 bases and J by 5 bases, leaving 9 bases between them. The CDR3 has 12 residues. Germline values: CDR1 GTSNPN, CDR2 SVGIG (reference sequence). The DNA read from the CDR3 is TGTGCCTGGAGTCCGGCGGTTGAGACC. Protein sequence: CAWSPAVET. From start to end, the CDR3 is CAWSPAVETQYF.

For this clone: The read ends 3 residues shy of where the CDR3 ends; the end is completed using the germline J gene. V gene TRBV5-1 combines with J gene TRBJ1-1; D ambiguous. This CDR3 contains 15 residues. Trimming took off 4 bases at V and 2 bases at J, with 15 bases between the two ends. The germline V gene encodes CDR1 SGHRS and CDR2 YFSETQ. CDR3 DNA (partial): TGCGCCAGCAGCCGCATAGACTCCAGAAACACTGAA. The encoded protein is CASSRIDSRNTE. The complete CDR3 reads CASSRIDSRNTEAFF.

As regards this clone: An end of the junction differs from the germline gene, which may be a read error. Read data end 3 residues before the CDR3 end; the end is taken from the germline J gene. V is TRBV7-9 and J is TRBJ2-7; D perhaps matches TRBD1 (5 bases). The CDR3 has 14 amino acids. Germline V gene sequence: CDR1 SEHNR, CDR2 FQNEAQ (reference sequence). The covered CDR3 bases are TGTGCCAGCACCTTAGGTGGACAATCCTACGAG. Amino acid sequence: CASTLGGQSYE. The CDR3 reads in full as CASTLGGQSYEQYF.

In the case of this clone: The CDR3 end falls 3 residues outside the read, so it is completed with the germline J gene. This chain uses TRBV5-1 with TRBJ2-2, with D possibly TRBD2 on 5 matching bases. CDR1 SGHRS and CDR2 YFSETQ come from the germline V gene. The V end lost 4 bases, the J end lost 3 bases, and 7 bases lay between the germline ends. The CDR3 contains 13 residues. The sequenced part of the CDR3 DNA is TGCGCCAGCAGCCCACTAGACACCGGGGAG. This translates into CASSPLDTGE. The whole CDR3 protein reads CASSPLDTGELFF.

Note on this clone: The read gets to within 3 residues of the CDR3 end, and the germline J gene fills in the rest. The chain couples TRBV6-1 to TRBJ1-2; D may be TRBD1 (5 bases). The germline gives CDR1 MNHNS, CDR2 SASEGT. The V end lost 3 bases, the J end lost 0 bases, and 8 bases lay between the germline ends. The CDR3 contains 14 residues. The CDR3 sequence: CASSDRAANYGYTF. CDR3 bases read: TGTGCCAGCAGTGACAGGGCTGCTAACTATGGC.

CDR3 residues: CASSHGQGAFDSYGQYF. The CDR3 bases that were read are TGTGCCAGCAGCCACGGACAGGGGGCTTTTGATAGCTATGGT. This rearrangement joins TRBV7-4 to TRBJ2-4, with TRBD1 identical over 11 bases. The sequence runs out 3 residues before the end of the CDR3; the remainder is reconstructed from the germline J gene. Germline assignment: CDR1 SGHVT and CDR2 SQSDAQ. This CDR3 has 17 amino acids.

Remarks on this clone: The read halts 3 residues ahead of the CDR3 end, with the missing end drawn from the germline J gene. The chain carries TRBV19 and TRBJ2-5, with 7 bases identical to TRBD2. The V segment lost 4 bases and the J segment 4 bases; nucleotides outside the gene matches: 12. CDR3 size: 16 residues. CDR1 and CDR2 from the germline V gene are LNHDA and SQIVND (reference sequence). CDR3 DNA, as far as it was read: TGTGCCAGTAGTACCTCAAAGGACCAGCGGGGAGAGACC. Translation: CASSTSKDQRGET. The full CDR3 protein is CASSTSKDQRGETQYF.

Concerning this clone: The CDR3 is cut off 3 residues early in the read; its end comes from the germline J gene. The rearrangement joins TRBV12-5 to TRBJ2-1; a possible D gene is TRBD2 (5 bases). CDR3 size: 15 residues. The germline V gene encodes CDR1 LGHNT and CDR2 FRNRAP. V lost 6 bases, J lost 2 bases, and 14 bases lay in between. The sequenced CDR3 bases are TGTGCTAGTGGCCCAACTAGAACGACCTACAATGAG. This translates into CASGPTRTTYNE. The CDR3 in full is CASGPTRTTYNEQFF.

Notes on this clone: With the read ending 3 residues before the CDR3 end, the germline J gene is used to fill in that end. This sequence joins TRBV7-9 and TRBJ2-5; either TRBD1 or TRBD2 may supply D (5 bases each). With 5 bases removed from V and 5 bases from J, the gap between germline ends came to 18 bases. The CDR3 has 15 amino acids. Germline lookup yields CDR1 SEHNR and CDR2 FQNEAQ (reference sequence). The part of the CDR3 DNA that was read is TGTGCCAGCAGCCCACAGGAAAACGAGGGGGAGACC. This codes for CASSPQENEGET. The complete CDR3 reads CASSPQENEGETQYF.

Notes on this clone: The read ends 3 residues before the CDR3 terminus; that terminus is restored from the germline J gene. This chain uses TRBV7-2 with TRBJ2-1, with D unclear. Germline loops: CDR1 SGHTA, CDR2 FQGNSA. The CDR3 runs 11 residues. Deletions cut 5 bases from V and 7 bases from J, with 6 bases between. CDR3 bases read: TGTGCCAGCAGCCCCCGGAATGAG. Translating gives CASSPRNE. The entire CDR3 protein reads CASSPRNEQFF.

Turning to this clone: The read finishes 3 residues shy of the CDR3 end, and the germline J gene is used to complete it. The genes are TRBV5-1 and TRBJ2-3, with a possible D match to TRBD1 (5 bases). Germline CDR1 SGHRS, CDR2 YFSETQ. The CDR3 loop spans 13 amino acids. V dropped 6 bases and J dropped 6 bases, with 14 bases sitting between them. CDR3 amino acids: CASTAQGPDTQYF. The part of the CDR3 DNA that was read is TGCGCCAGCACGGCGCAGGGTCCCGATACG.

The CDR3 protein is CASNTGRNSPLHF. The CDR3 DNA, read in part, is TGTGCCAGCAACACAGGGCGTAATTCACCC. The chain has TRBV2 and TRBJ1-6; a possible D gene is TRBD1 (6 bases). Coverage ceases 3 residues before the CDR3 finishes, and the germline J gene fills in the end. V lost 7 bases and J 6 bases, leaving 10 bases between the germline ends. Germline CDR1 SNHLY, CDR2 FYNNEI. The CDR3 has 13 residues.

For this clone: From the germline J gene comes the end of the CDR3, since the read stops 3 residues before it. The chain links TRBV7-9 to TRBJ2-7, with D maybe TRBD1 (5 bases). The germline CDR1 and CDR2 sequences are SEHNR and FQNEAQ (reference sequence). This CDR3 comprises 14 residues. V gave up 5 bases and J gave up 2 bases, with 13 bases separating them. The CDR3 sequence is CASSRETATYEQYF. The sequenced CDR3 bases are TGTGCCAGCAGCCGAGAGACAGCAACCTACGAG.

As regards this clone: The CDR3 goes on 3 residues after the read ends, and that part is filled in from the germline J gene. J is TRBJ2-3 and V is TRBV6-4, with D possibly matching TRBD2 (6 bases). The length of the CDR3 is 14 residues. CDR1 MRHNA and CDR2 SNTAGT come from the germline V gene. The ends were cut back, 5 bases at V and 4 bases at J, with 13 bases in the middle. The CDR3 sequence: CASSPLGGADTQYF. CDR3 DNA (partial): TGTGCCAGCAGTCCCCTTGGCGGGGCAGATACG.

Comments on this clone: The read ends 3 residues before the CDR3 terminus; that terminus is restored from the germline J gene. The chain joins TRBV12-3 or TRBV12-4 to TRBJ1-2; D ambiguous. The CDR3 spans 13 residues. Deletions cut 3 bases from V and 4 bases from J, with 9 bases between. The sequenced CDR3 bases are TGTGCCAGCAGTTTTGGCAATCCCTATGGC. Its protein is CASSFGNPYG. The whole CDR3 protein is CASSFGNPYGYTF.

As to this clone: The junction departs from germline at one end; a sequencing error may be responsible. The CDR3 spells CARRIGAGGYTF. CDR3 DNA, as far as it was read: TGTGCCCGGAGAATAGGGGCAGGGGGC. V gene TRBV30 combines with J gene TRBJ1-2, with D perhaps matching TRBD1 (5 bases). Read sequence stops 3 residues before the CDR3 end, and the germline J gene provides the missing end. The CDR3 totals 12 residues. Germline CDR1 reads GTSNPN; CDR2 reads SVGIG (reference sequence).

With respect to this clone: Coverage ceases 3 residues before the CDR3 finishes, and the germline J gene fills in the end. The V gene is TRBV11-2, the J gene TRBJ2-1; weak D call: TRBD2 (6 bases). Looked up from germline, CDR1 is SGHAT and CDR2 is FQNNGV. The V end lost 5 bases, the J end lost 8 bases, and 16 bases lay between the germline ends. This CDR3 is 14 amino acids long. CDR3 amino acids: CASSQGLQGDEQFF. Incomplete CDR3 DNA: TGTGCCAGCAGCCAGGGACTCCAAGGCGATGAG.

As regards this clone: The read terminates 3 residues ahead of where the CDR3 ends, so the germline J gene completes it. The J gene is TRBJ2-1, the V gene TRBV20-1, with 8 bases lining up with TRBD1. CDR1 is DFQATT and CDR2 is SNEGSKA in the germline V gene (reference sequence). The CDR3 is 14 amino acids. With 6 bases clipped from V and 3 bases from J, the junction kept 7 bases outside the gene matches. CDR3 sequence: CSASGTGDYNEQFF. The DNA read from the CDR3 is TGCAGTGCGTCCGGGACAGGAGACTACAATGAG.

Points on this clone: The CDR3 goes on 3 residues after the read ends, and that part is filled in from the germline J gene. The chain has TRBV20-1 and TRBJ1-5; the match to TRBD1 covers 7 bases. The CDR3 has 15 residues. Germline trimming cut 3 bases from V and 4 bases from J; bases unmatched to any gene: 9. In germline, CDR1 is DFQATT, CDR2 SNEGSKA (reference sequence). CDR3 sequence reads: CSASAPGQDNQPQHF. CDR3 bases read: TGCAGTGCTAGCGCTCCCGGACAGGATAATCAGCCC.

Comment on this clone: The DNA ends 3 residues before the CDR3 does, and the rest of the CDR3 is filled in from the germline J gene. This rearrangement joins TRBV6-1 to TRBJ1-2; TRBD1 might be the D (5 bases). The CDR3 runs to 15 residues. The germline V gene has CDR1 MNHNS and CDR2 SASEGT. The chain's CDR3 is CASSEATSGGYDYTF. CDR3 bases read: TGTGCCAGCAGTGAAGCGACTAGCGGGGGGTACGAC.

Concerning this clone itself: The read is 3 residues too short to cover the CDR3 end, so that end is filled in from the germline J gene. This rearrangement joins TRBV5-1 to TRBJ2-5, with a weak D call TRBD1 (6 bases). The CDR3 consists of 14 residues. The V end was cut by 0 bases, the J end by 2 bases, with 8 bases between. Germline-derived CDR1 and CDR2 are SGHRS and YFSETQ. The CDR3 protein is CASSLGQEQETQYF. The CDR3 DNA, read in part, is TGCGCCAGCAGCTTGGGACAGGAACAAGAGACC. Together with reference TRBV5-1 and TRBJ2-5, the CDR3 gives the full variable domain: KAGVTQTPRYLIKTRGQQVTLSCSPISGHRSVSWYQQTPGQGLQFLFEYFSETQRNKGNFPGRFSGRQFSNSRSEMNVSTLELGDSALYLCASSLGQEQETQYFGPGTRLLVL.